This T cell receptor (beta chain) stems from a study of T-cell memory formation after mild COVID-19. Study-level findings and limits: CD4+ contracting clones lay mainly in CM and EM, CD8+ ones in EMRA.

Trimming left V 3 bases short and J 0 bases short, with 12 bases between. The CDR3 is made up of 15 amino acids. Germline assignment: CDR1 SGHRS and CDR2 YFSETQ. A single record per CDR3 protein comes from TCRdb applying MiXCR to the 5' RACE reads. This repertoire shows 220,000 or so distinct CDR3 sequences, 7.5% to 10% found once; its top ten account for 3.5% to 4%. This clonotype was detected only a few times. The antigen remains unidentified. The clonotype was recovered from a man aged 18-30 years who had mild COVID-19 (a few samples of this study predate the infection). Cell type and time point are not known. Sequences were obtained from PBMCs or a T cell subset sorted from them (not recorded which). The chain uses TRBV5-1 and TRBJ1-1, with TRBD1 as a possible D gene (5 bases). The DNA of the CDR3 is TGCGCCAGCAGCTCTACGACAGACATGAACACTGAAGCTTTCTTT. It encodes CASSSTTDMNTEAFF.